The 18 T cell receptor beta chains below all came from one sample that was sequenced in a study of cytomegalovirus exposure and HLA in healthy donors. Here immunoSEQ multiplex PCR was the method, and the copy in TCRdb shows in-frame clones only, minus some. The table has some 180,000 clones, roughly 86% seen once; the top ten hold about 7.2%. The sequenced material came from PBMCs. Receptors were obtained from a man aged 30 to 39 in good health and CMV-seropositive.

The chain recombines TRBV28 with TRBJ2-1, with TRBD2 identical over 11 bases. Germline assignment: CDR1 MDHEN and CDR2 SYDVKM. This CDR3 has 16 residues. The ends lost 3 bases at V and 7 bases at J; junction bases unmatched: 8. The CDR3 here is CASSLLTSGSENEQFF. CDR3 sequence (DNA): TGTGCCAGCAGTTTGCTTACTAGCGGGAGTGAAAATGAGCAGTTCTTC.

The chain combines TRBV9 with TRBJ2-7; 8 bases are a match to TRBD1. CDR3 length equals 16 residues. The junction had 16 bases not matched to a gene; V was cut back by 6 bases and J by 5 bases. CDR1 and CDR2 (germline): SGDLS, YYNGEE. The CDR3 DNA is TGTGCCAGCACCCCCGGGGTCGGACAGGGAGTCCACGAGCAGTACTTC. This translates into CASTPGVGQGVHEQYF.

The rearrangement links TRBV6-1 to TRBJ1-4; unclear D gene. Trimming removed 1 base at V and 4 bases at J, with 13 bases between. The CDR3 is 16 residues long. The germline V gene has CDR1 MNHNS and CDR2 SASEGT. CDR3 residues: CASSEGWGRRNEKLFF. CDR3 bases: TGTGCCAGCAGTGAAGGGTGGGGTCGGCGTAATGAAAAACTGTTTTTT.

The V call is TRBV7-8, the J call TRBJ1-1, with D tentatively TRBD1 (5 bases). In germline, CDR1 is SGHVS, CDR2 FQNEAQ. V gave up 6 bases and J gave up 2 bases, with 10 bases separating them. The CDR3 length is 13 residues. The CDR3 loop is CASSWQGNTEAFF. In DNA form, the CDR3 reads TGTGCCAGCAGTTGGCAGGGAAACACTGAAGCTTTCTTT.

The V gene is TRBV7-3, the J gene TRBJ2-7, with 10 bases identical to TRBD2. CDR1 and CDR2 from the germline V gene are SGHTA and FQGTGA. The CDR3 runs 15 residues. Unmatched junction bases numbered 5, after V lost 6 bases and J lost 0 bases. The CDR3 DNA follows: TGTGCCAGCAGTCTCGGACTAGCGGCCTCCTACGAGCAGTACTTC. Translated, it gives CASSLGLAASYEQYF.

The chain couples TRBV15 to TRBJ2-2, with TRBD2 as a possible D gene (7 bases). The CDR3 runs 16 residues. The V gene's germline CDR1 is LNHNV and CDR2 YYDKDF (reference sequence). With 4 bases removed from V and 4 bases from J, the gap between germline ends came to 16 bases. The CDR3 coding sequence is TGTGCCACCAGCAAGGGGGGGGACAAGCTCACCGGGGAGCTGTTTTTT. This codes for CATSKGGDKLTGELFF.

V and J are TRBV2 and TRBJ2-7, with a possible D match to TRBD1 (5 bases). V shed 6 bases and J shed 3 bases, with 12 bases lying between them. Germline CDR1 reads SNHLY; CDR2 reads FYNNEI. This CDR3 has 13 residues. The CDR3 sequence is CASSSTAYYEQYF. The CDR3 DNA follows: TGTGCCAGCAGCTCGACAGCTTACTACGAGCAGTACTTC.

The V call is TRBV18, the J call TRBJ1-2; no clear D. CDR3 length equals 15 residues. Germline V CDR1 and CDR2: KGHSH, LQKENI. V was shortened by 3 bases and J by 0 bases, with 11 bases between the two germline ends. The CDR3 loop is CASSPTMDANYGYTF. In nucleotides, the CDR3 is TGTGCCAGCTCACCGACGATGGACGCTAACTATGGCTACACCTTC.

The chain joins TRBV29-1 to TRBJ1-1; D uncertain. This CDR3 has 15 amino acids. Germline CDR1 reads SQVTM; CDR2 reads ANQGSEA. V lost 4 bases and J 1 base, leaving 16 bases between the germline ends. The CDR3 here is CSVGGPRTANTEAFF. For the CDR3, the DNA is TGCAGCGTTGGGGGTCCGCGAACTGCGAACACTGAAGCTTTCTTT.

This clone has just one count. The J gene is TRBJ1-1, the V gene TRBV4-3; 7 bases line up with TRBD1. This CDR3 region has 15 residues. Germline V CDR1 and CDR2: LGHNA, YSLEER. V was clipped by 1 base and J by 3 bases; unmatched bases: 5. The CDR3 coding sequence is TGCGCCAGCAGCCAAGGGGGACAGTTCTACACTGAAGCTTTCTTT. Amino acids: CASSQGGQFYTEAFF.

The chain uses TRBV30 and TRBJ1-2; 9 bases align to TRBD1. J gave up 8 bases and V 3 bases, and 13 bases lay outside the gene matches. The germline V gene encodes CDR1 GTSNPN and CDR2 SVGIG (reference sequence). CDR3 size: 15 residues. CDR3: CAWRAPGQGVLGYTF. CDR3 sequence (DNA): TGTGCCTGGAGGGCTCCGGGACAGGGTGTGTTGGGCTACACCTTC.

V is TRBV9 and J is TRBJ1-2; weak D call: TRBD1 (5 bases). The CDR3 loop spans 16 amino acids. The germline gives CDR1 SGDLS, CDR2 YYNGEE. Trimming removed 0 bases at V and 0 bases at J, with 12 bases between. CDR3 sequence (DNA): TGTGCCAGCAGCGTAGCTGGGGCCAAGACTAACTATGGCTACACCTTC. Protein: CASSVAGAKTNYGYTF.

The chain combines TRBV14 with TRBJ2-7; TRBD1 agrees at 7 bases. Germline values: CDR1 SGHDN, CDR2 FVKESK. V gave up 4 bases and J gave up 6 bases; unmatched junction bases: 6. CDR3 size: 13 residues. CDR3 region: CASSLDRVTEQYF. CDR3 nucleotides: TGTGCCAGCAGCCTTGACAGGGTAACCGAGCAGTACTTC.

The chain employs TRBV29-1 and TRBJ2-7; no clear D gene. CDR1 SQVTM and CDR2 ANQGSEA come from the germline V gene. Trimming shortened V by 8 bases and J by 10 bases, and 18 bases separated the two germline ends. The CDR3 has 11 residues. CDR3 nucleotides: TGCAGCTCGATAGTCCTACAGCAACAGTACTTC. It codes for CSSIVLQQQYF.

This clone was counted many times. J is TRBJ2-2 and V is TRBV5-1; possible D gene TRBD2, 6 bases. Trimming took 6 bases from V and 6 from J, leaving 12 bases between them. Germline loops: CDR1 SGHRS, CDR2 YFSETQ. The length of the CDR3 is 13 residues. Here the CDR3 reads CASKTGVSGELFF. The CDR3 bases are TGCGCCAGCAAGACGGGAGTGTCCGGGGAGCTGTTTTTT.

This chain connects TRBV9 to TRBJ1-2; D gene unclear. This CDR3 comprises 11 residues. Trimming shortened V by 3 bases and J by 3 bases, and 3 bases separated the two germline ends. CDR1 is SGDLS, CDR2 YYNGEE, per germline. The CDR3 loop reads CASSAHYGYTF. The CDR3 coding sequence is TGTGCCAGCAGCGCCCACTATGGCTACACCTTC.

The chain employs TRBV25-1 and TRBJ2-7; a possible D gene is TRBD2 (6 bases). The CDR3 is made up of 11 amino acids. Germline V lookup: CDR1 MGHDK, CDR2 SYGVNS. V was cut by 5 bases and J by 6 bases, with 8 bases left in between. CDR3 in amino acids: CASSWGGEQYF. The CDR3, as DNA: TGTGCCAGCAGTTGGGGAGGCGAGCAGTACTTC.

The chain employs TRBV6-1 and TRBJ2-2; 7 positions agree with TRBD2. Losses at the gene ends were 6 bases for V and 5 bases for J; bases not matched to a gene: 6. The germline CDR1 and CDR2 sequences are MNHNS and SASEGT. The CDR3 loop spans 14 amino acids. CDR3 bases: TGTGCCAGCAGCATGACTAGCTTGACCGGGGAGCTGTTTTTT. Protein sequence: CASSMTSLTGELFF.